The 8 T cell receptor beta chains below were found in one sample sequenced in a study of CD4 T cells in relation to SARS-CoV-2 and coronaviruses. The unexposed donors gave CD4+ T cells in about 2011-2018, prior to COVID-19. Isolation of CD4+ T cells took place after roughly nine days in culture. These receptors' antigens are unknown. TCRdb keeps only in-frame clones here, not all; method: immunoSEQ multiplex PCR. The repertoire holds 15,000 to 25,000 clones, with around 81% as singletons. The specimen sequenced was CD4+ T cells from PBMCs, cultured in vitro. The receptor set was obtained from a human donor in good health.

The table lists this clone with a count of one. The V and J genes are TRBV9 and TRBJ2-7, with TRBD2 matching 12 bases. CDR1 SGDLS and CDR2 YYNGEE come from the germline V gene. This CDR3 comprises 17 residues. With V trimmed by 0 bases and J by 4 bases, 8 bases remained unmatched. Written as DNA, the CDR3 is TGTGCCAGCAGCGTAGGGCTCGGGACTAGCGGGTCTTACGAGCAGTACTTC. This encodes CASSVGLGTSGSYEQYF.

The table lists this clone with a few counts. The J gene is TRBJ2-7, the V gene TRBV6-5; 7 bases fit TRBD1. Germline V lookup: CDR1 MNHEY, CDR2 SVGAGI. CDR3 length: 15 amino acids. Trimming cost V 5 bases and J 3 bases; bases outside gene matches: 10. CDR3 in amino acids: CASSPAGTDFYEQYF. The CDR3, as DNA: TGTGCCAGCAGTCCGGCCGGGACAGATTTCTACGAGCAGTACTTC.

The CDR3 region has the DNA TGCGCCAGCAGCTCAGAACCGGGACTAGCGGGAGTGGGGGAGACCCAGTACTTC. It encodes CASSSEPGLAGVGETQYF. V and J are TRBV5-1 and TRBJ2-5, with TRBD2 identical over 14 bases. The CDR3 sequence is 18 residues long. Trimming removed 3 bases from V and 5 bases from J; junction bases left unmatched: 12. Germline V gene sequence: CDR1 SGHRS, CDR2 YFSETQ.

The CDR3 region is CASGLVPSDNEQFF. The CDR3 DNA reads as TGTGCTAGTGGTTTGGTACCATCAGACAATGAGCAGTTCTTC. This rearrangement joins TRBV12-5 to TRBJ2-1; no clear D. Germline CDR1 is LGHNT and CDR2 is FRNRAP. This CDR3 is 14 amino acids long. V lost 0 bases and J 5 bases, leaving 8 bases between the germline ends.

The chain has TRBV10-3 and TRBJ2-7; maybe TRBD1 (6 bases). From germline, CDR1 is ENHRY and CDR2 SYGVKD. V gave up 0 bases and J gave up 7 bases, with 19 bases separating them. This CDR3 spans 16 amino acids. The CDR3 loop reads CAISESPGTTLREQYF. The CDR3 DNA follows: TGTGCCATCAGTGAGTCCCCCGGGACAACGCTGCGGGAGCAGTACTTC.

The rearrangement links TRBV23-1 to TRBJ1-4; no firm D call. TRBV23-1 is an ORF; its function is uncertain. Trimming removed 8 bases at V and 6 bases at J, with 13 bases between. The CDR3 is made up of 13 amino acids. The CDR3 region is CASFPNGYEKLFF. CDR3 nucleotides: TGCGCCAGCTTTCCGAACGGTTATGAAAAACTGTTTTTT.

CDR3 protein: CASSLGTSGRAGEQFF. The CDR3 DNA reads TGTGCCAGCAGCTTAGGGACTAGCGGGAGGGCCGGTGAGCAGTTCTTC. The rearrangement joins TRBV11-2 to TRBJ2-1, with 15 bases identical to TRBD2. From germline, CDR1 is SGHAT and CDR2 FQNNGV. The CDR3 runs to 16 residues. The trim removed 1 base at V and 9 bases at J, leaving 4 bases unmatched.

The CDR3 DNA reads TGCGCCAGCAGCCAAGTATCGCGATCTGGGGCCAACGTCCTGACTTTC. The encoded protein is CASSQVSRSGANVLTF. The chain has TRBV4-1 and TRBJ2-6; D is uncertain. V lost 1 base to trimming and J lost 1 base, with 8 bases between them. Germline loops: CDR1 MGHRA, CDR2 YSYEKL. The CDR3 has 16 amino acids.